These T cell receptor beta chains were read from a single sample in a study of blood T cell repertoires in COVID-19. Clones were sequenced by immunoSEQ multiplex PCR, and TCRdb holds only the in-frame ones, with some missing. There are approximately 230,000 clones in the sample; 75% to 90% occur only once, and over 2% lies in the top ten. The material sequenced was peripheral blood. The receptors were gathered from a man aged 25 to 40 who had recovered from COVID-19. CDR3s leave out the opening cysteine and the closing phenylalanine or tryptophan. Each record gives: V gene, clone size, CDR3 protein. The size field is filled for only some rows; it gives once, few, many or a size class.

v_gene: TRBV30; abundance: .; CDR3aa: AWSGPGVSNQPQH
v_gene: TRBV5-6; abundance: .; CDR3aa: ASSDEASGGANTGELF
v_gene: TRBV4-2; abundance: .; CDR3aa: ASSQGPGLISGNTIY
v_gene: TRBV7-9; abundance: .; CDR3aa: AVGGADTGELF
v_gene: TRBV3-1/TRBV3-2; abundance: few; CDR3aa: ASSPIDGGENNEQF
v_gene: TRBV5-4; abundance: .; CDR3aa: ASSLEGGDTQY
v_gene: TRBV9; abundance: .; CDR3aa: ASNLGSGGLDTQY
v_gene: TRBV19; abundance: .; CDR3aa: ASSTDNGISPLH
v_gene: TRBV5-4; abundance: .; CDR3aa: ASRRTGWDEQY
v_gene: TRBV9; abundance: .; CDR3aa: ASSVGLTGTYGYT
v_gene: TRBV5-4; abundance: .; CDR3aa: ASSPRQGMGRNTIY
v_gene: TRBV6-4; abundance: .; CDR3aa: ASSQNRGLAPGDNEQF
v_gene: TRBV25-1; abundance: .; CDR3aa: ASSVQGNTEAF
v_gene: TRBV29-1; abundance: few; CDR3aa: SVARQGRLASSPLH
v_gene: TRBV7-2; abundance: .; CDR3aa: ASSLYKWTGGFGYT
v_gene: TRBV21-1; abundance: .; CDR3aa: ASKIIGGRGAEQF
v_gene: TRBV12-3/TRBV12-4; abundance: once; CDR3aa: ASSALEETQY
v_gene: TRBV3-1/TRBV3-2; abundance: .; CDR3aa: ASSQGDRGSYEQY
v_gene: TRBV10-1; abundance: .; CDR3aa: ASSSGTGGRDEQY
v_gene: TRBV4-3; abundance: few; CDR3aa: ASSHVTGTPYNSPLH
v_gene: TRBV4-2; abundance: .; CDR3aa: ASSQEMLAGGYTGELF
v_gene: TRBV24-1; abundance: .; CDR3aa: ATSDLDRADPRGTGELF
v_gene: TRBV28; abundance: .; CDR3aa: ASSFNGYT
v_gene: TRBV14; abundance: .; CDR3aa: ASSPGTSVRPVYEQY
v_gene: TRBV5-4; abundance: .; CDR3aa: ASSLWRAEAF
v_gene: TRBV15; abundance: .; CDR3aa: ATSRAVRGNSPLH
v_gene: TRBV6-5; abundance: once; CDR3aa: ASSYSTGGRGNTIY
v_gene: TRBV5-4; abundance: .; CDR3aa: ASSPLGGGDEQY
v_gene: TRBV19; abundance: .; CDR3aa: ASSISRGRADTQY
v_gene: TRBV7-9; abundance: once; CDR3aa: ASSPTGSTNEKLF
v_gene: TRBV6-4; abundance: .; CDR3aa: ASSEFSGGARDTQY
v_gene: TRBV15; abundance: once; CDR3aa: ATSLRDTVRH
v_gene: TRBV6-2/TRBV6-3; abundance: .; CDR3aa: ASSRPGGAHEQY
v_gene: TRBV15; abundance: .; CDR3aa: ATSRDRGPNEKLF
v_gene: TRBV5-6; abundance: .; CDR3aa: ASRSDTSNTEAF
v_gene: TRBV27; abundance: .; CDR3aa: ASSPGTGYQPQH
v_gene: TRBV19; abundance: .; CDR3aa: ASSRIDSEAGELF
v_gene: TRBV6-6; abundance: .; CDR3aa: ASSSYRDNYEQY
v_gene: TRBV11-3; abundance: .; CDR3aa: ASSARSSDEQY
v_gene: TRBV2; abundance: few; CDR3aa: ASDPQGFNEKLF
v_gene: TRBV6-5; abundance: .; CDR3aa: ASSYVAASNTGELF
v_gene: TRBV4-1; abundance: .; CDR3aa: ASSQDAVGGGYT
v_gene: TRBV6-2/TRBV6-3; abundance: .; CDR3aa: ASSYSASYEQY
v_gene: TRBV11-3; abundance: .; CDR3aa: ASSSGQGYTGELF
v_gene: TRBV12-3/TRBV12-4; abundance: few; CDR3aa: ASSLLETQY
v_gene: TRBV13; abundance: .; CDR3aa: ASSGRLAGPSYEQY
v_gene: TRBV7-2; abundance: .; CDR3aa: ASRLKGMSLQPQH
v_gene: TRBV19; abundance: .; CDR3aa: ASSRSSGYYNEQF
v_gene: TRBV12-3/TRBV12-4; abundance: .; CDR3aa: ATRSSGANVLT
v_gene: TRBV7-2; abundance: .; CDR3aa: ASSLVSGLAGGHLF
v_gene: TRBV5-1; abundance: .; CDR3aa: ASSAARTSGGAVSYEQY